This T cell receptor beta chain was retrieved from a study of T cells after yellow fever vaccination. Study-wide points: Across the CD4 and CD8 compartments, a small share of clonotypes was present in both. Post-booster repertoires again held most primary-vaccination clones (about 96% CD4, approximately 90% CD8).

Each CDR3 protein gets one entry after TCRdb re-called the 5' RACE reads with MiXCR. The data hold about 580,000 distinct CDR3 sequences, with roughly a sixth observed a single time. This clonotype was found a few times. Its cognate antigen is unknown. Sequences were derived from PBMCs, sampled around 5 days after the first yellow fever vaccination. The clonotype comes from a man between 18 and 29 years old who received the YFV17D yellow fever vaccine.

The CDR3 DNA is TGTGCCAGCAGTTTAGCTGGACAGGCTAATGAAAAACTGTTTTTT. It encodes CASSLAGQANEKLFF. The rearrangement joins TRBV12-3 or TRBV12-4 to TRBJ1-4; 7 bases match TRBD1. The CDR3 sequence is 15 residues long. V gave up 0 bases and J gave up 3 bases; unmatched junction bases: 1.